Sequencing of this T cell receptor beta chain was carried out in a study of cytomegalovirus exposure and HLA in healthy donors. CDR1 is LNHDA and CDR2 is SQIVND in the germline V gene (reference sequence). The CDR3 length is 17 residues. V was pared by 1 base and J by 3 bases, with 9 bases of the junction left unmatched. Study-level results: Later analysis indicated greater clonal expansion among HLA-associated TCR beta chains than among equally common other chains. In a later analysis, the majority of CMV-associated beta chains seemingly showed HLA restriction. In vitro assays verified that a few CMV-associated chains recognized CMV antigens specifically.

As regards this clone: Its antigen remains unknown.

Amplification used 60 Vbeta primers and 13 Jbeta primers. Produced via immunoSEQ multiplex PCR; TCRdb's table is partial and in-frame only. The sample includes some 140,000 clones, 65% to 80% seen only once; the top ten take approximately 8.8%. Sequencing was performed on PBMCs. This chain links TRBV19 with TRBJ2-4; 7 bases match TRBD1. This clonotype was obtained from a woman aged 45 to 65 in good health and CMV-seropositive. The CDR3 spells CASSIGPQGLGKNIQYF. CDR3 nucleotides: TGTGCCAGTAGTATAGGACCACAGGGGTTGGGCAAAAACATTCAGTACTTC.